These T cell receptor beta chains were read from a single sample in a study of blood T cell repertoires in COVID-19. Clones were sequenced by immunoSEQ multiplex PCR, and TCRdb holds only the in-frame ones, with some missing. The sample lists 130,000 to 150,000 clones; about 88% were seen once. The specimen sequenced was peripheral blood. The receptors were gathered from a man in his fifties with active or convalescent COVID-19. CDR3s include the opening cysteine and the closing phenylalanine or tryptophan. D genes are given only for firm matches. Expanded clones are given a class, and other clones once, few, many or no size at all.

V gene	J gene	D gene	clone size	CDR3 DNA	CDR3 protein
TRBV11-2	TRBJ1-1	-	-	TGTGCCAGCAGCTTAGCCCCCCAGGGGACTGAAGCTTTCTTT	CASSLAPQGTEAFF
TRBV6-1	TRBJ2-7	-	-	TGTGCCAGCAGTGAAAGAGGCCTGAGGCAGGGGAAGGACGAGCAGTACTTC	CASSERGLRQGKDEQYF
TRBV27	TRBJ1-3	-	-	TGTGCCAGCAGAAATCGGGGAGCGGATGGAAACACCATATATTTT	CASRNRGADGNTIYF
TRBV7-6	TRBJ2-5	-	-	TGTGCCAGCAGCTCAATACTGGAGGGGGAGACCCAGTACTTC	CASSSILEGETQYF
TRBV18	TRBJ1-5	-	-	TGTGCCAGCTCCCAGGGGTTATTTGGACCCCAGCATTTT	CASSQGLFGPQHF
TRBV7-2	TRBJ2-7	-	-	TGTGCCAGCAGCTTAACGGCAGACAGCTCCTACGAGCAGTACTTC	CASSLTADSSYEQYF
TRBV9	TRBJ2-6	TRBD2	-	TGTGCCAGCAGCCCCCGTCTAGCGGGGCCCTCCTCTGGGGCCAACGTCCTGACTTTC	CASSPRLAGPSSGANVLTF
TRBV6-6	TRBJ1-1	-	-	TGTGCCAGCGTTCCAGGGATGAACACTGAAGCTTTCTTT	CASVPGMNTEAFF
TRBV6-1	TRBJ2-7	-	-	TGTGCCAGCAGTGAATATCCAGGGCTCTACTTC	CASSEYPGLYF
TRBV16	TRBJ2-7	-	-	TGTGCCAGCAGCCAAATTCAGGCGGGTGAGTTCTACGAGCAGTACTTC	CASSQIQAGEFYEQYF
TRBV18	TRBJ2-7	-	-	TGTGCCAGCTCAAGCACTTTACTAGAAGACGAGCAGTACTTC	CASSSTLLEDEQYF
TRBV7-2	TRBJ2-1	TRBD1	-	TGTGCCAGCAGCAAACAGGGGAACAATGAGCAGTTCTTC	CASSKQGNNEQFF
TRBV7-3	TRBJ2-1	TRBD2	-	TGTGCCAGCAGCTCTCGTCACGGGAGGGCCGGGAATGAGCAGTTCTTC	CASSSRHGRAGNEQFF
TRBV28	TRBJ2-7	-	-	TGTGCCAGCAGCCGTGACAGGACCCCCTCCTACGAGCAGTACTTC	CASSRDRTPSYEQYF
TRBV7-2	TRBJ2-7	TRBD1	-	TGTGCCAGCAGCTCGCCGGGACAGGGAATTCCCTACGAGCAGTACTTC	CASSSPGQGIPYEQYF
TRBV2	TRBJ2-5	TRBD1	once	TGTGCCAGCAGGGTAGGACAGGGGAGGCAAGAGACCCAGTACTTC	CASRVGQGRQETQYF
TRBV30	TRBJ2-7	TRBD2	-	TGTGCCTGGACCATAAAAGGACTAGGCTACGAGCAGTACTTC	CAWTIKGLGYEQYF
TRBV6-5	TRBJ2-7	-	-	TGTGCCAGCAGTCGAGGGTTCCACGAGCAGTACTTC	CASSRGFHEQYF
TRBV5-5	TRBJ1-1	-	-	TGTGCCAGCAGCTCCAGGACAGAGAACACTGAAGCTTTCTTT	CASSSRTENTEAFF
TRBV7-2	TRBJ2-4	-	-	TGTGCCAGCGAGAAGGGACTAGCCAAAAACATTCAGTACTTC	CASEKGLAKNIQYF
TRBV18	TRBJ2-7	-	once	TGTGCCAGCTCACCACGGACGGCGGGCGAGCAGTACTTC	CASSPRTAGEQYF
TRBV5-1	TRBJ1-1	-	-	TGCGCCAGCAGCTTGCTTGACAGAGTGAACACTGAAGCTTTCTTT	CASSLLDRVNTEAFF
TRBV6-5	TRBJ2-7	TRBD2	once	TGTGCCAGCACAAGGACGGGAGGGAAGCAGTACTTC	CASTRTGGKQYF
TRBV5-1	TRBJ1-1	-	-	TGCGCCAGCAGCTTTACTCGAGTGAACACTGAAGCTTTCTTT	CASSFTRVNTEAFF
TRBV6-6	TRBJ1-5	-	few	TGTGCCAGCAGTTACTCAAGGGGACAGCCCCAGCATTTT	CASSYSRGQPQHF
TRBV5-1	TRBJ2-2	TRBD2	-	TGCGCCAGCAGCCCCTGGACTAGCGGGAGTAATTTCAACGGGGAGCTGTTTTTT	CASSPWTSGSNFNGELFF
TRBV3-1/TRBV3-2	TRBJ1-1	-	once	TGTGCCAGCAGCGGAGGTGGGGAAGCTTTCTTT	CASSGGGEAFF
TRBV18	TRBJ2-7	TRBD1	-	TGTGCCAGCCTCCGGGACAGGGACTCCTACGAGCAGTACTTC	CASLRDRDSYEQYF
TRBV6-1	TRBJ2-1	TRBD2	-	TGTGCCAGCAGTGAAGGCAAGCGGGATGTCTCCTACAATGAGCAGTTCTTC	CASSEGKRDVSYNEQFF
TRBV5-4	TRBJ1-6	TRBD1	-	TGTGCCAGCAGCTCGCAGGGGGCCACGATGAGCTCACCCCTCCACTTT	CASSSQGATMSSPLHF
TRBV28	TRBJ1-2	-	-	TGTGCCAGCAGTTTGGGCTGGGGCAACTATGGCTACACCTTC	CASSLGWGNYGYTF
TRBV7-9	TRBJ2-3	TRBD1	-	TGTGCCATCGACAGGGGGACAGATACGCAGTATTTT	CAIDRGTDTQYF
TRBV28	TRBJ1-5	TRBD1	-	TGTGCCAGCACCAGGGGGTGGGGGGGCAATCAGCCCCAGCATTTT	CASTRGWGGNQPQHF
TRBV5-1	TRBJ1-2	TRBD1	-	TGCGCCAGCAGCTCAGGACAGGGAGTAGGCTACACCTTC	CASSSGQGVGYTF
TRBV4-3	TRBJ2-2	-	-	TGCGCCAGCAGCCAAGATCGGGCCGGGGAGCTGTTTTTT	CASSQDRAGELFF
TRBV28	TRBJ1-2	-	-	TGTGCCAGCAGTTTAGGGTCAGGGGTTGGCTACACCTTC	CASSLGSGVGYTF
TRBV5-4	TRBJ2-3	-	-	TGTGCCAGCAGCTCGACTAGCACAGATACGCAGTATTTT	CASSSTSTDTQYF
TRBV6-1	TRBJ1-5	-	-	TGTGCCAGCAGGGAAAGGGGCATGGGGTATGGCAATCAGCCCCAGCATTTT	CASRERGMGYGNQPQHF
TRBV18	TRBJ2-3	TRBD1	-	TGTGCCAGCTCAGCCCTCACGACAGGGCTAAAATGGGATACGCAGTATTTT	CASSALTTGLKWDTQYF
TRBV19	TRBJ1-5	TRBD1	-	TGTGCCAGTAGTCGGACAGGGGGCAATCAGCCCCAGCATTTT	CASSRTGGNQPQHF
TRBV6-5	TRBJ1-5	TRBD1	-	TGTGCCAGCCGAACAGGGGGGGGTCAGCCCCAGCATTTT	CASRTGGGQPQHF
TRBV15	TRBJ2-1	TRBD2	few	TGTGCCACCAGCAGAGGATACCCGGGACTAGCGGGGATAGGCGATGAGCAGTTCTTC	CATSRGYPGLAGIGDEQFF
TRBV6-5	TRBJ2-1	TRBD2	-	TGTGCCAGCACGGGACTAGCGGGACCTTACAATGAGCAGTTCTTC	CASTGLAGPYNEQFF
TRBV2	TRBJ1-5	TRBD1	-	TGTGCCAGCAGTCGGACAGGGTCAATAGGTCAGCCCCAGCATTTT	CASSRTGSIGQPQHF
TRBV9	TRBJ2-2	TRBD1	-	TGTGCCAGCAGCGTACTGGGACAGAGCACCGGGGAGCTGTTTTTT	CASSVLGQSTGELFF
TRBV6-6	TRBJ1-5	-	few	TGTGCCAGCAGCCCCGGGCGGGTTGGGTCGGATCAGCCCCAGCATTTT	CASSPGRVGSDQPQHF
TRBV11-2	TRBJ2-7	TRBD2	-	TGTGCCAGCAGCCTTAGCGGGAGGGGCAACGAGCAGTACTTC	CASSLSGRGNEQYF
TRBV4-1	TRBJ2-1	TRBD2	-	TGCGCCAGCAGCCAACCACTAGCGGGAGGCCACAATGAGCAGTTCTTC	CASSQPLAGGHNEQFF
TRBV19	TRBJ2-4	TRBD2	-	TGTGCCAGTAGTATAGATCGTGCGGGAGGCGTCAAAAACATTCAGTACTTC	CASSIDRAGGVKNIQYF
TRBV6-5	TRBJ1-5	-	-	TGTGCCAGCAGGGAGGATGGACGGCGCAATCAGCCCCAGCATTTT	CASREDGRRNQPQHF
TRBV9	TRBJ2-3	TRBD1	once	TGTGCCAGCGGGACAGTTGATACGCAGTATTTT	CASGTVDTQYF
TRBV11-2	TRBJ1-3	-	-	TGTGCCAGCAGCTTAAGGCGGACTGGAAACACCATATATTTT	CASSLRRTGNTIYF
TRBV28	TRBJ1-2	TRBD1	-	TGTGCCAGCGGAATTATAGGGACAGGGCACCCGGGGGGCTACACCTTC	CASGIIGTGHPGGYTF
TRBV7-3	TRBJ2-2	TRBD1	-	TGTGCCAGCAGCCCCATGGGACAGGGTTTCCCCGGGGAGCTGTTTTTT	CASSPMGQGFPGELFF
TRBV13	TRBJ2-7	-	-	TGTGCCAGCAGCTTAGGCAGGGCGCCCTACGAGCAGTACTTC	CASSLGRAPYEQYF
TRBV7-3	TRBJ1-4	TRBD1	-	TGTGCCAGCAGCTTAGCAGGGGGCAATGAAAAACTGTTTTTT	CASSLAGGNEKLFF
TRBV10-3	TRBJ1-3	-	once	TGTGCCACCACCGGGGGAGTCTCTGGAAACACCATATATTTT	CATTGGVSGNTIYF
TRBV5-1	TRBJ1-1	-	-	TGCGCCAGCAGCTTGGACGGACAGATGAACACTGAAGCTTTCTTT	CASSLDGQMNTEAFF
TRBV6-2/TRBV6-3	TRBJ2-7	-	-	TGTGCCAGCAGTTATGGCGGCTGGGCCTACGAGCAGTACTTC	CASSYGGWAYEQYF